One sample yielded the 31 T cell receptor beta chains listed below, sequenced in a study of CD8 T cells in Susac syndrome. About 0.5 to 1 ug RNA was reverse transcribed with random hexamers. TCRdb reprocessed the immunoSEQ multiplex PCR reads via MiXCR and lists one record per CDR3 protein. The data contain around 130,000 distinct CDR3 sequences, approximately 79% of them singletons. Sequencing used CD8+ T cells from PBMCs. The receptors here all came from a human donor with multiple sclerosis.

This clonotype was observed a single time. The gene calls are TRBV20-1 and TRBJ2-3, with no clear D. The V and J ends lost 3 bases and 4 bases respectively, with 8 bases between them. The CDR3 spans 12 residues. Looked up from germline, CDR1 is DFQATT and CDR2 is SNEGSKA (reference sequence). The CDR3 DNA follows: TGCAGTGCTAGTAACCCGGCAGATACGCAGTATTTT. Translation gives CSASNPADTQYF.

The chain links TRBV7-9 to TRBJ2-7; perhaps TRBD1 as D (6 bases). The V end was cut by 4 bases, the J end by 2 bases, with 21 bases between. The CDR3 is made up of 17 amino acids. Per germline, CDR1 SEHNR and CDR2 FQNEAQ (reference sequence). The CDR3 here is CASSSTVLQGVTYEQYF. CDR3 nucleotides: TGTGCCAGCAGCTCAACGGTTCTACAGGGTGTAACCTACGAGCAGTACTTC.

CDR3 nucleotides: TGTGCCAGCAGCACCGGGGGACATCTATCAGATACGCAGTATTTT. Protein sequence: CASSTGGHLSDTQYF. The chain combines TRBV11-2 with TRBJ2-3, with D perhaps being TRBD1 or TRBD2 (6 bases each). The CDR3 totals 15 residues. With 5 bases removed from V and 4 bases from J, the gap between germline ends came to 16 bases. Germline lookup yields CDR1 SGHAT and CDR2 FQNNGV.

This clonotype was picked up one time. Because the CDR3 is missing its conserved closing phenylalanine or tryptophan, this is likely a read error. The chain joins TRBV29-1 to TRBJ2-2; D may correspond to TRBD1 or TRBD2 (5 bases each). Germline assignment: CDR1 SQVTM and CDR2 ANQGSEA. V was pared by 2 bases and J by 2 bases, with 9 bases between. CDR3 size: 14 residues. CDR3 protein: CSVEPGPNTGELFL. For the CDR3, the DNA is TGCAGCGTTGAACCGGGGCCAAACACCGGGGAGCTGTTTTTG.

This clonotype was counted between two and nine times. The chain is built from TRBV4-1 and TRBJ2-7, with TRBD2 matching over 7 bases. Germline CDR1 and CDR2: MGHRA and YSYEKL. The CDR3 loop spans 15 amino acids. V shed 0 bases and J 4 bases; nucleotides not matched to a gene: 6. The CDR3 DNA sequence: TGCGCCAGCAGCCAAGAAGGGGACTACCCGTACGAGCAGTACTTC. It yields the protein CASSQEGDYPYEQYF.

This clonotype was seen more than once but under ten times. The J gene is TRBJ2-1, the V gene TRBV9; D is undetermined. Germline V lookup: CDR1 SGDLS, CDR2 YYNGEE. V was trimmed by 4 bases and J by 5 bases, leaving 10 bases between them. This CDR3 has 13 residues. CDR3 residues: CASSPTVHNEQFF. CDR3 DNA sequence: TGTGCCAGCAGCCCTACTGTACACAATGAGCAGTTCTTC.

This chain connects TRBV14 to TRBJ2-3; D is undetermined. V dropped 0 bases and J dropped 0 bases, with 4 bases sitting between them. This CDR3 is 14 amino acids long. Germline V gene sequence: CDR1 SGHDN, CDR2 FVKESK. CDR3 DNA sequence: TGTGCCAGCAGCCAAGATTATAGCACAGATACGCAGTATTTT. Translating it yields CASSQDYSTDTQYF.

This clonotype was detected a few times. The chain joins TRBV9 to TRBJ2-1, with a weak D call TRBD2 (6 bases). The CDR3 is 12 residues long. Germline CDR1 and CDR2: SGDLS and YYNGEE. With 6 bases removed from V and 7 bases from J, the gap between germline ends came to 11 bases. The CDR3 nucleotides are TGTGCCAGCAATGCTGGAGGGAATGAGCAGTTCTTC. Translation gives CASNAGGNEQFF.

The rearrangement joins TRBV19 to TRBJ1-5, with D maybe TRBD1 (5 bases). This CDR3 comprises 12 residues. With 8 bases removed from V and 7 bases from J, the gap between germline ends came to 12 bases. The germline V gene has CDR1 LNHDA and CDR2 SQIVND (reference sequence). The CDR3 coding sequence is TGTGCCAGTTGGGAGGGGAACCAGCCCCAGCATTTT. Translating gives CASWEGNQPQHF. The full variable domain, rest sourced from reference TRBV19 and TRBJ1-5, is DGGITQSPKYLFRKEGQNVTLSCEQNLNHDAMYWYRQDPGQGLRLIYYSQIVNDFQKGDIAEGYSVSREKKESFPLTVTSAQKNPTAFYLCASWEGNQPQHFGDGTRLSIL.

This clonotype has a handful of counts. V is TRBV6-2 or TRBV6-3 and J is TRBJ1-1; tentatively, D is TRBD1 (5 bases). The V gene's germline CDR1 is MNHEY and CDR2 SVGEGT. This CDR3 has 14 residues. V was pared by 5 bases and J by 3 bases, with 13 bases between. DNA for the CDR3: TGTGCCAGCAGTCCCCAGGGAGGTGACACTGAAGCTTTCTTT. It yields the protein CASSPQGGDTEAFF.

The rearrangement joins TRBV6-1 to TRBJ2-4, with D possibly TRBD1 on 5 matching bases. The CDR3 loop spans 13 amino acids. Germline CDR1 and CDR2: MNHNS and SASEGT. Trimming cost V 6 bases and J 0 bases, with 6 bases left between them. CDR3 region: CASRGVAKNIQYF. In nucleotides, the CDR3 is TGTGCCAGCAGAGGGGTAGCCAAAAACATTCAGTACTTC.

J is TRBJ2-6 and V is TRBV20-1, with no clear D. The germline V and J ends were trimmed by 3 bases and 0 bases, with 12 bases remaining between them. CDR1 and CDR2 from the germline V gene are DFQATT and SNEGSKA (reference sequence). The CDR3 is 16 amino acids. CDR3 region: CSARAQVHSGANVLTF. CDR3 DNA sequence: TGCAGTGCTAGGGCCCAGGTCCACTCTGGGGCCAACGTCCTGACTTTC.

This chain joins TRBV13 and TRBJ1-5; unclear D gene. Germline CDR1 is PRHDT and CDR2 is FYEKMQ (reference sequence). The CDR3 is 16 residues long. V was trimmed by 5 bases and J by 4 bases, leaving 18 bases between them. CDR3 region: CASSTRKDYSNQPQHF. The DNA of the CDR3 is TGTGCCAGCAGCACCCGGAAAGATTATAGTAATCAGCCCCAGCATTTT.

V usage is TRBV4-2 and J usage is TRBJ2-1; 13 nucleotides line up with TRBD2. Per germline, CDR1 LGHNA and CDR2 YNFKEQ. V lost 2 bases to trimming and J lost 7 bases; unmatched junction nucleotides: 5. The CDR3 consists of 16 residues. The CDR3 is CASSQLLAGGENEQFF. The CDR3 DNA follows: TGTGCCAGCAGCCAACTACTAGCGGGGGGGGAGAATGAGCAGTTCTTC.

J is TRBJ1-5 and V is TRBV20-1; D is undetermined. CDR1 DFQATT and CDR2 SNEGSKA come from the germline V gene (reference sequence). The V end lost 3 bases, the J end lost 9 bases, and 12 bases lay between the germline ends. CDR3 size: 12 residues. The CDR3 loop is CSASLTAAPQHF. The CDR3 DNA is TGCAGTGCTAGCCTTACTGCGGCGCCCCAGCATTTT.

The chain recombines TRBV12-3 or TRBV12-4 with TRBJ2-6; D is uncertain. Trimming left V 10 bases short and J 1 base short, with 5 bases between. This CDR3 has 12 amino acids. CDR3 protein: CAISSGANVLTF. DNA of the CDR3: TGTGCCATTTCGTCTGGGGCCAACGTCCTGACTTTC.

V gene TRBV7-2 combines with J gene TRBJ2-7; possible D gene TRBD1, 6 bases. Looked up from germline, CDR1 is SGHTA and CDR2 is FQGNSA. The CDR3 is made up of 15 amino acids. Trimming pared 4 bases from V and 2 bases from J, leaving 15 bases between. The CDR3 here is CASSSSGTPTYEQYF. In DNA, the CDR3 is TGTGCCAGCAGCTCCTCCGGGACACCTACCTACGAGCAGTACTTC.

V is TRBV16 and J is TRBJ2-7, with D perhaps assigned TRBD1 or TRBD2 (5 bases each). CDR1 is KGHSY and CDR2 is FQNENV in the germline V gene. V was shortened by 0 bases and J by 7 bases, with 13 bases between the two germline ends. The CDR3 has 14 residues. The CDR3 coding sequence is TGTGCCAGCAGCCAATCCTCAGGGCCGGGAGAGCAGTACGTC. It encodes CASSQSSGPGEQYV.

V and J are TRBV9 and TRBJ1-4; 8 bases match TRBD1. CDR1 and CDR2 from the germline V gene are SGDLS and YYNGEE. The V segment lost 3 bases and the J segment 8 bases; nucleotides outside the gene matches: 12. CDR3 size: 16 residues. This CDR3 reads CASSALTGGEYEKLFF. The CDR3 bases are TGTGCCAGCAGCGCCCTTACAGGGGGGGAGTACGAAAAACTGTTTTTT.

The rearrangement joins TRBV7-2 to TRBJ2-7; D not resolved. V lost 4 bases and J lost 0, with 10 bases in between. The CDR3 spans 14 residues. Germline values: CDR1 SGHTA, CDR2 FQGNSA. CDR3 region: CASSSLSGSYEQYF. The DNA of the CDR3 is TGTGCCAGCAGCTCCCTTTCGGGCTCCTACGAGCAGTACTTC.

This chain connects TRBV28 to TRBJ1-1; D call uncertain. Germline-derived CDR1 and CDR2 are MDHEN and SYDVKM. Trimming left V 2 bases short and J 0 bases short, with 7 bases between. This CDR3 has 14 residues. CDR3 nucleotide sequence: TGTGCCAGCAGTTTAGGTTTGGTGAACACTGAAGCTTTCTTT. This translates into CASSLGLVNTEAFF.

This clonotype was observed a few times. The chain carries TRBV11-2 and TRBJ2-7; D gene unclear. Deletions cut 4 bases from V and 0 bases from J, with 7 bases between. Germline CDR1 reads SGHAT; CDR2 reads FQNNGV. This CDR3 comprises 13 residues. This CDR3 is CASSSHGSYEQYV. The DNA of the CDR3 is TGTGCCAGCAGCTCCCACGGCTCCTACGAGCAGTACGTC.

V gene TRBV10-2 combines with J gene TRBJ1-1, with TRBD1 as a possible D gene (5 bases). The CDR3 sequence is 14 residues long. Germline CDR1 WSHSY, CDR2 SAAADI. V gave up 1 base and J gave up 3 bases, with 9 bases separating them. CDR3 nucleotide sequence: TGCGCCAGCAGTGAGTATAGGGGAGACACTGAAGCTTTCTTT. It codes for CASSEYRGDTEAFF.

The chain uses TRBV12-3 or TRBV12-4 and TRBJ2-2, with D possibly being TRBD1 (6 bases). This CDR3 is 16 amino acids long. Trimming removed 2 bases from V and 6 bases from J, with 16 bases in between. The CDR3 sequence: CASSLQGHQPAGELFF. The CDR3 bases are TGTGCCAGCAGTTTACAGGGGCACCAACCAGCCGGGGAGCTGTTTTTT.

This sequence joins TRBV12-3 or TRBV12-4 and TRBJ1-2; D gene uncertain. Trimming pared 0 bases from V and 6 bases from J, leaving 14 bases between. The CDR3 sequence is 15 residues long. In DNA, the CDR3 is TGTGCCAGCAGTTTAGCGATAAGTTTTGTTAATGGCTACACCTTC. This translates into CASSLAISFVNGYTF.

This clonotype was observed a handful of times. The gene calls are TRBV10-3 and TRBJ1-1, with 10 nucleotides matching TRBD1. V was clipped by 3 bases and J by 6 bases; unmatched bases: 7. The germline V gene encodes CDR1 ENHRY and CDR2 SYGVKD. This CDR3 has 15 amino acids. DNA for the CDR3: TGTGCCATCAGTGATTGGGACAGGGGTAATCCTGAAGCTTTCTTT. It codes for CAISDWDRGNPEAFF.

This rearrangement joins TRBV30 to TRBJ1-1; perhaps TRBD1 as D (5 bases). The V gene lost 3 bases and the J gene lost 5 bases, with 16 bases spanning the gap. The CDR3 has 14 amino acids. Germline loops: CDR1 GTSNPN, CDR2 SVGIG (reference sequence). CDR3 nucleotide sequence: TGTGCCTGGAGGGGACTATCCGGAGTGACTGAAGCTTTCTTT. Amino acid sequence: CAWRGLSGVTEAFF.

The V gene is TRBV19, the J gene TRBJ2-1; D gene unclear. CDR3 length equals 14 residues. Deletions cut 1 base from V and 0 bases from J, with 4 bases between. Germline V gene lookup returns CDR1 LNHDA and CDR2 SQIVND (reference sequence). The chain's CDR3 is CASSIGVSYNEQFF. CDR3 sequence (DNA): TGTGCCAGTAGTATAGGTGTCTCCTACAATGAGCAGTTCTTC.

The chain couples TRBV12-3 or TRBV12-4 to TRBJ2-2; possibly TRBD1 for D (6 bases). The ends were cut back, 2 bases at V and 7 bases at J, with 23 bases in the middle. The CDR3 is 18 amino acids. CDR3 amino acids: CASSLTGRGIRIVGELFF. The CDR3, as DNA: TGTGCCAGCAGTTTAACCGGCAGGGGAATAAGAATAGTCGGGGAGCTGTTTTTT.

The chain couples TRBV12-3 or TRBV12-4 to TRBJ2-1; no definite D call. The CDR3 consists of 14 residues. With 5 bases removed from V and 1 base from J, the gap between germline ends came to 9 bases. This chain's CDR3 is CASSPPPSYNEQFF. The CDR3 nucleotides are TGTGCCAGCAGTCCACCTCCGTCCTACAATGAGCAGTTCTTC.

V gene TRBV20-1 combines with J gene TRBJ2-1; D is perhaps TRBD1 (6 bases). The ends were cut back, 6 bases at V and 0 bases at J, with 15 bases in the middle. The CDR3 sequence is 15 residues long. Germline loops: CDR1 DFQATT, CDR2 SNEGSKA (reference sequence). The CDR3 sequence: CSAVGQRSSYNEQFF. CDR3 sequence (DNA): TGCAGTGCAGTAGGACAGCGAAGCTCCTACAATGAGCAGTTCTTC.